These 13 T cell receptor beta chains came from one sample sequenced in a study of low-dose radiotherapy and immunotherapy resistance in tumors. This sample's time point: before trial treatment. TRAV and TRBV primers primed cDNA for both TCRalpha and TCRbeta. A constant-region primer paired with the V-primer adapter amplified TCRs over roughly 18 PCR cycles. TCRdb reprocessed the reads via MiXCR and lists one record per CDR3 protein. Altogether tens of thousands of distinct CDR3 sequences are present, over 15% being singletons, with the ten largest covering roughly 2.8%. The source was PBMCs, collected before treatment. These receptors were taken from a male donor with prostate cancer.

In regard to this clonotype: A far larger clone is only one base removed, so a read error is likely. The chain is built from TRBV12-3 or TRBV12-4 and TRBJ2-7, with a weak D call TRBD2 (5 bases). Trimming removed 4 bases at V and 7 bases at J, with 20 bases between. The CDR3 sequence is 15 residues long. CDR3 DNA: TGTGCCAGCAGTTACCCAGGTGAGGGATACAATGAGCAGTACTTC. Protein product: CASSYPGEGYNEQYF.

This clonotype was seen at least ten times. The gene calls are TRBV30 and TRBJ2-3, with D maybe TRBD2 (6 bases). The CDR3 sequence is 13 residues long. With 4 bases removed from V and 4 bases from J, the gap between germline ends came to 12 bases. CDR1 and CDR2 from the germline V gene are GTSNPN and SVGIG (reference sequence). The CDR3 DNA follows: TGTGCCTGGAAATCCGGAGGGGCAGATACGCAGTATTTT. The encoded protein is CAWKSGGADTQYF. Combining the CDR3 with reference TRBV30 and TRBJ2-3 gives the whole variable domain SQTIHQWPATLVQPVGSPLSLECTVEGTSNPNLYWYRQAAGRGLQLLFYSVGIGQISSEVPQNLSASRPQDRQFILSSKKLLLSDSGFYLCAWKSGGADTQYFGPGTRLTVL.

The sample holds many counts of this clonotype. The chain uses TRBV20-1 and TRBJ2-3, with no clear D. V gave up 4 bases and J gave up 1 base, with 9 bases separating them. Germline CDR1 reads DFQATT; CDR2 reads SNEGSKA (reference sequence). This CDR3 contains 13 residues. The CDR3 spells CSAIALGTDTQYF. The CDR3, as DNA: TGCAGTGCTATAGCTTTGGGCACAGATACGCAGTATTTT.

This sequence joins TRBV6-1 and TRBJ2-7; the D gene is possibly TRBD2 (7 bases). The CDR3 sequence is 16 residues long. V dropped 1 base and J dropped 4 bases, with 17 bases sitting between them. CDR1 is MNHNS, CDR2 SASEGT, per germline. The CDR3 nucleotides are TGTGCCAGCAGTGAAGAGGTGGGGGGGCAAGGTTACGAGCAGTACTTC. Translation gives CASSEEVGGQGYEQYF.

This clonotype was seen a few times. V is TRBV5-1 and J is TRBJ2-7; the match to TRBD1 covers 10 bases. Germline CDR1 reads SGHRS; CDR2 reads YFSETQ. This CDR3 has 16 residues. V was pared by 4 bases and J by 5 bases, with 12 bases of the junction left unmatched. This CDR3 is CASSAEWGQGTHEQYF. The CDR3 DNA reads as TGCGCCAGCAGCGCGGAGTGGGGACAGGGGACCCACGAGCAGTACTTC.

Many counts were recorded for this clonotype. The chain combines TRBV4-2 with TRBJ1-6, with unresolved D. CDR1 is LGHNA and CDR2 is YNFKEQ in the germline V gene. V lost 0 bases, J lost 0 bases, and 9 bases lay in between. The CDR3 consists of 17 residues. The CDR3 DNA reads as TGTGCCAGCAGCCAAGAAGGCAGGAGCTCCTATAATTCACCCCTCCACTTT. Amino acids: CASSQEGRSSYNSPLHF.

This clonotype was detected ten times or more. The junction does not match germline at one end; this may be a read error. This chain links TRBV5-3 with TRBJ1-1; 7 nucleotides agree with TRBD1. TRBV5-3 is flagged as an ORF with uncertain function. The CDR3 covers 15 residues. The chain's CDR3 is CASSLEAGGYTEAFF. The CDR3, as DNA: TGTGCCAGCAGCTTGGAGGCAGGGGGGTACACTGAAGCTTTCTTT.

Details on this clonotype: A read error may explain this, as a much larger clone is one base away. The chain employs TRBV9 and TRBJ1-1; D is unresolved. The CDR3 sequence is 13 residues long. Germline CDR1 and CDR2: SGDLS and YYNGEE. CDR3 sequence: CANSVEKGTEAFF. The CDR3 DNA sequence: TGTGCCAACAGCGTAGAGAAGGGCACTGAAGCTTTCTTT.

This clonotype was seen repeatedly, ten times or more. The J gene is TRBJ1-1, the V gene TRBV25-1, with TRBD1 as a possible D gene (5 bases). V dropped 2 bases and J dropped 4 bases, with 20 bases sitting between them. The CDR3 extends over 17 amino acids. Germline CDR1 reads MGHDK; CDR2 reads SYGVNS. The CDR3 sequence is CASSETNNAGLGTEAFF. The CDR3 DNA sequence: TGTGCCAGCAGTGAAACCAACAATGCGGGGCTGGGCACTGAAGCTTTCTTT.

The chain uses TRBV24-1 and TRBJ2-3; the match to TRBD1 covers 7 bases. Per germline, CDR1 KGHDR and CDR2 SFDVKD. V was clipped by 3 bases and J by 0 bases; unmatched bases: 17. The CDR3 extends over 20 amino acids. The CDR3 region is CATSDPRDSTRDSSTDTQYF. CDR3 DNA sequence: TGTGCCACCAGTGATCCCCGGGACAGCACCCGAGACTCTAGCACAGATACGCAGTATTTT.

This clonotype was observed many times. The chain uses TRBV2 and TRBJ1-1; a possible D gene is TRBD1 (6 bases). V was trimmed by 8 bases and J by 1 base, leaving 11 bases between them. In germline, CDR1 is SNHLY, CDR2 FYNNEI. The CDR3 spans 13 residues. CDR3 coding DNA: TGTGCCAGCGGGGGACAAACGAACACTGAAGCTTTCTTT. Translation: CASGGQTNTEAFF. Full variable domain (missing parts from reference TRBV2 and TRBJ1-1): EPEVTQTPSHQVTQMGQEVILRCVPISNHLYFYWYRQILGQKVEFLVSFYNNEISEKSEIFDDQFSVERPDGSNFTLKIRSTKLEDSAMYFCASGGQTNTEAFFGQGTRLTVV.

This clonotype came up many times. The J gene is TRBJ2-1, the V gene TRBV10-3, with D uncertain. The V end lost 3 bases, the J end lost 1 base, and 7 bases lay between the germline ends. The CDR3 covers 14 residues. Germline assignment: CDR1 ENHRY and CDR2 SYGVKD. The CDR3 spells CAISDQVSYNEQFF. The CDR3 nucleotides are TGTGCCATCAGTGATCAGGTTTCCTACAATGAGCAGTTCTTC.

Ten or more counts support this clonotype. The V and J genes are TRBV6-1 and TRBJ2-2; D not certain. With 4 bases removed from V and 6 bases from J, the gap between germline ends came to 12 bases. This CDR3 comprises 14 residues. Germline CDR1 and CDR2: MNHNS and SASEGT. The CDR3 spells CASSADPLSGELFF. For the CDR3, the DNA is TGTGCCAGCAGTGCCGACCCTCTATCCGGGGAGCTGTTTTTT.